This TCR beta chain originates from a study of shared clonotypes between healthy human individuals. Naive CD8 cells, CD45RO-negative and positively selected for CCR7, excluded terminally differentiated effector memory CD45RA+ cells. The assay was immunoSEQ multiplex PCR, and TCRdb's table has in-frame clones only and misses some. This table holds about 2 million clones, about 94% found once. The germline V and J ends were trimmed by 1 base and 5 bases, with 14 bases remaining between them. The germline gives CDR1 LNHDA, CDR2 SQIVND (reference sequence). CDR3 length: 15 amino acids. The sequencing sample was made of naive CD8+ T cells sorted from blood. The sequence derives from a man aged 18 to 30 in good health. The V call is TRBV19, the J call TRBJ1-2; D call uncertain. As DNA, the CDR3 is TGTGCCAGTAGTATAGGCGCGCTCTCGATATATGGCTACACCTTC. This translates into CASSIGALSIYGYTF. Using reference TRBV19 and TRBJ1-2 for the parts outside the CDR3, the full variable domain is DGGITQSPKYLFRKEGQNVTLSCEQNLNHDAMYWYRQDPGQGLRLIYYSQIVNDFQKGDIAEGYSVSREKKESFPLTVTSAQKNPTAFYLCASSIGALSIYGYTFGSGTRLTVV.